This TCR beta chain originates from a study of OX40 agonist ivuxolimab in advanced cancers. Study-wide context: Ivuxolimab, which targeted the costimulatory receptor OX40 (CD134), was an agonistic, fully human IgG2 monoclonal antibody. Intravenous ivuxolimab was administered to patients every 2 weeks at six dose levels: 0.01, 0.1, 0.3, 1.5, 3 and 10 mg/kg. Of the approximately 50 dose-escalation patients, hepatocellular carcinoma was present in around 20, melanoma in around 15, renal cell carcinoma in 9 and head and neck cancer in 9. In the dose-escalation cohort, 82.7% of patients were male, and the mean age was approximately 64 years, with a range of roughly 20 to 80. Prior anti-PD-1, anti-PD-L1 or anti-CTLA-4 therapy was permitted, and approximately 42% of dose-escalation patients had received checkpoint inhibitors. Partial responses were achieved by three dose-escalation patients, of whom one had hepatocellular carcinoma and two had cutaneous melanoma. Peripheral TCRbeta sequencing was intended to test whether TCR sequence diversity was altered and clonal T-cell expansion was caused by ivuxolimab. The paper covers the monotherapy dose-escalation part of the phase I ivuxolimab trial, which included N of about 50 patients.

Results and caveats for the whole study, not just this receptor: Low levels of normalized T-cell clonal expansion were also seen in some patients who did not respond. The antigen specificity of the clonally expanded peripheral T cells was not determined. After ivuxolimab, CD8+ T cells had more expanded clones than CD4+ T cells on average. In partial responders in the 0.1-3.0 mg/kg groups, normalized peripheral clonal expansion was found to be among the lowest, especially among CD8+ T cells. At doses of 0.1 to 3.0 mg/kg, clonal expansion of both CD4+ and CD8+ T cells in blood was seen between baseline and week 6.

The trial excluded patients who had a history of autoimmune disease or who were on systemic immunosuppression. In every dose cohort, peripheral blood was drawn for TCR sequencing at baseline, cycle 4 day 1, and cycle 7 day 1. The samples were taken from a phase I, first-in-human, multicenter, open-label dose-escalation trial of ivuxolimab. The trial enrolled adults with locally advanced or metastatic head and neck squamous cell, hepatocellular, melanoma or renal cell carcinoma. Before TCR sequencing, CD4+ T cells and CD8+ T cells from peripheral blood were sorted into separate populations. For sequencing of the TCRbeta CDR3 region, genomic DNA was extracted from the sorted cells. TCRbeta CDR3 regions were sequenced using the immunoSEQ Assay. This immuneACCESS table, as held by TCRdb, lists in-frame sequences with V and J called but not all clones. Of the missing ones, under half trace to an unresolved V gene in checked studies; the others have no known cause. This sample comprises 70,000 to 85,000 clones, 85% to 95% of them detected only once. Jointly, the top ten make up less than 0.75% of the sample.

On this clone itself: The antigen it binds to is not known. Base qualities are missing; no much larger clone stands one base away.

The CDR3 covers 16 residues, taking in both the cysteine and the phenylalanine. CDR3 DNA is the only sequence kept; it has 48 bases, read in frame from the first base. Via the germline V gene, CDR1 is SGHRS and CDR2 YFSETQ. Trimmed from V: 5 bases; trimmed from J: 2 bases; junction bases lacking a gene match: 7. The sequences come from CD4+ or CD8+ T cells sorted from blood, collected in a trial of the OX40 agonist ivuxolimab. The source of this sequence is an adult with an advanced solid tumor such as melanoma, head and neck, liver or kidney cancer. This chain is built from TRBV5-1 and TRBJ2-3, with 11 junctional bases fitting TRBD2. The bases read TGCGCCAGCAGTTCCGGGACTAGCGGATACACAGATACGCAGTATTTT. Its product reads: CASSSGTSGYTDTQYF.